This T cell receptor (beta chain) is from a study of T-cell memory formation after mild COVID-19. At the level of the study: Most TCR clusters belonged to a single donor.

Concerning this clonotype: Antigen specificity is unknown.

CDR1 SGHAT and CDR2 FQNNGV come from the germline V gene. V was cut by 1 base and J by 1 base, with 8 bases left in between. CDR3 length: 15 amino acids. Study results and caveats: Largely, contracting CD4+ clones fell within CM and EM, and contracting CD8+ clones within EMRA. Day 37-peaking second-wave clones had unconfirmed SARS-CoV-2 specificity. CD4/CD8 balance characterized clones contracting day 15 to 85, and CD4+ skew characterized later expanders.

TCRdb passed the 5' RACE reads through MiXCR, listing each CDR3 protein once. The data contain hundreds of thousands of distinct CDR3 sequences, around 15% of them singletons. Sequenced material: PBMCs or a T cell subset sorted from them (not recorded which). The sequence came from a man aged 18 to 30 who had mild COVID-19 (a few samples of this study predate the infection). Cell type and time point are not known. The genes are TRBV11-2 and TRBJ2-1; the D is unclear. CDR3 nucleotide sequence: TGTGCCAGCAGCTTAGTAGAACAGTCCTACAATGAGCAGTTCTTC. This encodes CASSLVEQSYNEQFF. The full variable domain, in which reference TRBV11-2 and TRBJ2-1 provide the parts outside the CDR3, is EAGVAQSPRYKIIEKRQSVAFWCNPISGHATLYWYQQILGQGPKLLIQFQNNGVVDDSQLPKDRFSAERLKGVDSTLKIQPAKLEDSAVYLCASSLVEQSYNEQFFGPGTRLTVL.